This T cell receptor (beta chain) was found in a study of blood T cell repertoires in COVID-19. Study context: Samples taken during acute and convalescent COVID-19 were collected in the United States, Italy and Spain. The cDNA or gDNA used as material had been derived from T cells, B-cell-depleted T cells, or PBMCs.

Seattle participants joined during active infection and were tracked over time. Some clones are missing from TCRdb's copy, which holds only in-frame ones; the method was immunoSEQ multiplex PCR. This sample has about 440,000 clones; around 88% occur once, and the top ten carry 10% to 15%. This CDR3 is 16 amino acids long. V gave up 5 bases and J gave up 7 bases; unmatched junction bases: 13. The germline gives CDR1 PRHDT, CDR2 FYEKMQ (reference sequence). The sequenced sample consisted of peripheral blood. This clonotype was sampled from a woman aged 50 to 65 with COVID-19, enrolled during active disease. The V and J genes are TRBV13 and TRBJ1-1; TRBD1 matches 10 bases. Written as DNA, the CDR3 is TGTGCCAGCAGCCCCCCGGGACAGGGGCCTCGGATTGAAGCTTTCTTT. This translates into CASSPPGQGPRIEAFF.